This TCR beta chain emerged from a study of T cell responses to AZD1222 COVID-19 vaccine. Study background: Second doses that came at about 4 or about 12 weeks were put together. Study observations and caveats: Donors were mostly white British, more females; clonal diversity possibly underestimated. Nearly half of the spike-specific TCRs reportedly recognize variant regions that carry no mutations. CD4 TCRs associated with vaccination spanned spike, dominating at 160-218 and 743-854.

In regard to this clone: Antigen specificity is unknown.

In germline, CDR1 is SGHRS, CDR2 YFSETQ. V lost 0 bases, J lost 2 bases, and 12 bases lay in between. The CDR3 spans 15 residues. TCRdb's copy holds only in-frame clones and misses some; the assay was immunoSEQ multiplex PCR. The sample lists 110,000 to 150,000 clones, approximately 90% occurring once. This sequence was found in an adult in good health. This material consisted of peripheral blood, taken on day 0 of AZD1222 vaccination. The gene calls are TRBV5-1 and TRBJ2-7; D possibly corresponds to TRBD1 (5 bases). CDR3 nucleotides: TGCGCCAGCAGCTTGGCCCTTGGGGCGACCTACGAGCAGTACTTC. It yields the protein CASSLALGATYEQYF.